One and the same sample provided the 4 T cell receptor beta chains below, sequenced in a study of blood T cells in healthy people across ages. The authors ran a second PCR of about 7 to 11 cycles using a sample-barcoded 5' primer and a J-beta primer mix. TCRdb reanalysed the 5' RACE reads using MiXCR and keeps one entry per CDR3 protein. The table lists 1,500,000 or so distinct CDR3 sequences, around 59% of them singletons, with 5% to 7% in the top ten. Sequencing used blood. Every receptor here comes from a man aged 18-30 years in good health.

This clonotype was seen only a few times. The chain carries TRBV2 and TRBJ2-1; D is unclear. V lost 6 bases and J lost 0, with 12 bases in between. The CDR3 spans 15 residues. CDR1 is SNHLY and CDR2 is FYNNEI in the germline V gene. CDR3 DNA sequence: TGTGCCAGCAGCGCCAGGAGAAGCTCCTACAATGAGCAGTTCTTC. It specifies CASSARRSSYNEQFF. Based on the CDR3 plus reference TRBV2 and TRBJ2-1, the full variable domain is EPEVTQTPSHQVTQMGQEVILRCVPISNHLYFYWYRQILGQKVEFLVSFYNNEISEKSEIFDDQFSVERPDGSNFTLKIRSTKLEDSAMYFCASSARRSSYNEQFFGPGTRLTVL.

The chain couples TRBV12-3 or TRBV12-4 to TRBJ1-2, with D possibly matching TRBD1 (5 bases). This CDR3 spans 14 amino acids. V gave up 4 bases and J gave up 3 bases, with 12 bases separating them. CDR3 bases: TGTGCCAGCAGTTCCCCCCCAGGGTACTATGGCTACACCTTC. Amino acids: CASSSPPGYYGYTF.

This chain links TRBV28 with TRBJ2-1; 10 nucleotides align to TRBD1. In germline, CDR1 is MDHEN, CDR2 SYDVKM. The CDR3 has 16 residues. V dropped 2 bases and J dropped 12; count of bases not matched to a gene: 13. The CDR3 DNA sequence: TGTGCCAGCAGTTTAGCGGGGACAGGGGTGTCTCGAGGGCAGTTCTTC. Encoded protein: CASSLAGTGVSRGQFF.

This chain uses TRBV20-1 with TRBJ1-5; the D gene is possibly TRBD1 (6 bases). The CDR3 consists of 12 residues. Per the germline V gene, CDR1 is DFQATT and CDR2 is SNEGSKA (reference sequence). Trimming left V 8 bases short and J 0 bases short, with 8 bases between. The CDR3 here is CSQGNSNQPQHF. Here the CDR3 DNA reads TGCAGTCAGGGGAATAGCAATCAGCCCCAGCATTTT.